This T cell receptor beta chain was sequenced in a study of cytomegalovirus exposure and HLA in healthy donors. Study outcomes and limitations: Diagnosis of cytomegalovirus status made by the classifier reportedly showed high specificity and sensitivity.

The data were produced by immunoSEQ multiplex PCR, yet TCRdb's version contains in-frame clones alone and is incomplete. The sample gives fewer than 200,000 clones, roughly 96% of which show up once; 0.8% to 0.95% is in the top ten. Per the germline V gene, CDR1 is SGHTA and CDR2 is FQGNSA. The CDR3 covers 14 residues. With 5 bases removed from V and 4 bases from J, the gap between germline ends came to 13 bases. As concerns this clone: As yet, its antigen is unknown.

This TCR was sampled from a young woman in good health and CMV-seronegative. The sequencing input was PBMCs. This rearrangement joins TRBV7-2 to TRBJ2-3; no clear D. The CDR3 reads CASSPWANADTQYF. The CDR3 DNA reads TGTGCCAGCAGCCCATGGGCGAACGCAGATACGCAGTATTTT. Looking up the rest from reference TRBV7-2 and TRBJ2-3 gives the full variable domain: GAGVSQSPSNKVTEKGKDVELRCDPISGHTALYWYRQSLGQGLEFLIYFQGNSAPDKSGLPSDRFSAERTGGSVSTLTIQRTQQEDSAVYLCASSPWANADTQYFGPGTRLTVL.